Shown below are 22 T cell receptor beta chains from a single sample sequenced in a study of blood T cell repertoires in COVID-19. TCRdb keeps only in-frame clones here, not all; method: immunoSEQ multiplex PCR. The sample consists of 250,000 to 350,000 clones, 65% to 85% of them appearing once. Specimen: peripheral blood. Receptors were obtained from a human donor with COVID-19, enrolled during active disease. The donor label of this sample is uncertain.

This clone came up a few times. CDR3 sequence reads: CASSILGQGRGQYF. The CDR3 region has the DNA TGTGCCAGCAGTATCTTAGGACAGGGCCGGGGGCAGTACTTC. The chain couples TRBV7-9 to TRBJ2-7; 8 bases map to TRBD1. This CDR3 comprises 14 residues. Germline values: CDR1 SEHNR, CDR2 FQNEAQ (reference sequence). With V trimmed by 6 bases and J by 9 bases, 13 bases remained unmatched.

DNA for the CDR3: TGCGCCAGCAGCCAACTAGCCACTAGCGGGAGTACAGATACGCAGTATTTT. Translation: CASSQLATSGSTDTQYF. The chain has TRBV4-3 and TRBJ2-3, with 11 bases lining up with TRBD2. Trimming at V came to 2 bases and at J to 3 bases, leaving 7 bases not matched to a gene. Per the germline V gene, CDR1 is LGHNA and CDR2 is YSLEER. The CDR3 contains 17 residues.

This chain links TRBV7-3 with TRBJ2-3; D is perhaps TRBD1 (5 bases). Germline V gives CDR1 SGHTA, CDR2 FQGTGA. This CDR3 has 15 residues. V was clipped by 5 bases and J by 4 bases, with 16 bases between them. The CDR3 DNA reads as TGTGCCAGCAGCCCCAGGGTAGCCTTGGCAGATACGCAGTATTTT. This encodes CASSPRVALADTQYF.

V gene TRBV2 combines with J gene TRBJ2-2, with TRBD2 identical over 8 bases. Germline CDR1 reads SNHLY; CDR2 reads FYNNEI. The CDR3 has 14 amino acids. V trimming: 8 bases; J trimming: 7 bases; junction bases outside the gene matches: 9. The CDR3 reads CASGGTGGVGELFF. The CDR3 bases are TGTGCCAGCGGAGGAACGGGAGGGGTCGGGGAGCTGTTTTTT.

V and J are TRBV7-9 and TRBJ2-1; 9 nucleotides line up with TRBD2. The junction had 1 base not matched to a gene; V was cut back by 1 base and J by 0 bases. Germline-derived CDR1 and CDR2 are SEHNR and FQNEAQ (reference sequence). This CDR3 region has 16 residues. The CDR3 sequence is CASSLGSGSSYNEQFF. In DNA form, the CDR3 reads TGTGCCAGCAGCTTAGGTAGCGGGAGCTCCTACAATGAGCAGTTCTTC. Drawing the rest from reference TRBV7-9 and TRBJ2-1, the complete variable domain is DTGVSQNPRHKITKRGQNVTFRCDPISEHNRLYWYRQTLGQGPEFLTYFQNEAQLEKSRLLSDRFSAERPKGSFSTLEIQRTEQGDSAMYLCASSLGSGSSYNEQFFGPGTRLTVL.

The V gene is TRBV19, the J gene TRBJ2-7, with D possibly being TRBD1 (5 bases). V shed 2 bases and J shed 1 base, with 9 bases lying between them. Per germline, CDR1 LNHDA and CDR2 SQIVND (reference sequence). The CDR3 is 14 residues long. CDR3 bases: TGTGCCAGTAGTATACGACAGTCATCCTACGAGCAGTACTTC. This gives the protein CASSIRQSSYEQYF.

The rearrangement joins TRBV21-1 to TRBJ2-3; the table's D call TRBD1 went unverified against the DNA. TRBV21-1 is recorded as a pseudogene. The CDR3 is made up of 16 amino acids. The CDR3 sequence: CASSKAPRQGTDTQYF. Here the CDR3 DNA reads TGTGCCAGCAGCAAAGCTCCGAGACAGGGCACAGATACGCAGTATTTT.

V usage is TRBV5-4 and J usage is TRBJ2-7; TRBD1 matches 7 bases. The CDR3 loop spans 13 amino acids. The junction had 7 bases not matched to a gene; V was cut back by 5 bases and J by 5 bases. Germline CDR1 is SGHNT and CDR2 is YYREEE (reference sequence). The CDR3 region is CASRRDSLNEQYF. The CDR3 bases are TGTGCCAGCAGGAGGGACAGCCTGAACGAGCAGTACTTC.

This clone was recorded only once. The chain has TRBV5-4 and TRBJ1-4, with 10 bases aligning to TRBD1. Germline V gene lookup returns CDR1 SGHNT and CDR2 YYREEE (reference sequence). This CDR3 spans 14 amino acids. Trimming at V came to 4 bases and at J to 7 bases, leaving 4 bases not matched to a gene. In nucleotides, the CDR3 is TGTGCCAGCAGCCTAGGGACAGGGGCTGAAAAACTGTTTTTT. Amino acids: CASSLGTGAEKLFF.

This rearrangement joins TRBV5-1 to TRBJ2-7; 11 positions agree with TRBD2. Trimming at V came to 6 bases and at J to 4 bases, leaving 6 bases not matched to a gene. This CDR3 spans 14 amino acids. Germline V lookup: CDR1 SGHRS, CDR2 YFSETQ. The CDR3 nucleotides read TGCGCCAGCAATAGCGGGAGGGCCTCATACGAGCAGTACTTC. It specifies CASNSGRASYEQYF.

The table lists this clone with a count of one. This chain joins TRBV30 and TRBJ1-5; 10 nucleotides line up with TRBD1. The V gene's germline CDR1 is GTSNPN and CDR2 SVGIG (reference sequence). V lost 3 bases and J lost 6; bases outside the gene matches: 5. The CDR3 consists of 14 residues. The CDR3 sequence is CAWSPGQGIQPQHF. The DNA for the CDR3 is TGTGCCTGGAGCCCGGGACAGGGGATTCAGCCCCAGCATTTT.

This sequence joins TRBV27 and TRBJ1-1, with D perhaps TRBD1 (5 bases). This CDR3 is built from 12 residues. V lost 10 bases to trimming and J lost 6 bases, with 15 bases between them. Germline V gene lookup returns CDR1 MNHEY and CDR2 SMNVEV (reference sequence). CDR3 DNA: TGTGCCACCTCAGACAGCTATGCTGAAGCTTTCTTT. Amino acid sequence: CATSDSYAEAFF.

The chain is built from TRBV5-6 and TRBJ1-1; TRBD1 agrees at 10 bases. This CDR3 region has 17 residues. With V trimmed by 4 bases and J by 0 bases, 9 bases remained unmatched. Germline-derived CDR1 and CDR2 are SGHDT and YYEEEE. The CDR3 DNA reads as TGTGCCAGCAGCCGCGGGACAGGGGTTGGAGTGAACACTGAAGCTTTCTTT. Translating gives CASSRGTGVGVNTEAFF.

The gene calls are TRBV28 and TRBJ1-3, with D perhaps matching TRBD1 (6 bases). This CDR3 region has 20 residues. Deletions cut 3 bases from V and 4 bases from J, with 28 bases between. Germline V gene data show CDR1 as MDHEN and CDR2 as SYDVKM. The chain's CDR3 is CASSLRGNEWQGTRGNTIYF. The CDR3 coding sequence is TGTGCCAGCAGTTTGCGGGGGAATGAGTGGCAGGGGACTAGGGGAAACACCATATATTTT.

This chain links TRBV11-2 with TRBJ2-2, with TRBD1 matching over 8 bases. The CDR3 consists of 15 residues. The germline V gene encodes CDR1 SGHAT and CDR2 FQNNGV. Trimming removed 5 bases from V and 0 bases from J; junction bases left unmatched: 2. The DNA of the CDR3 is TGTGCCAGCAGCATACAGGGGGCGAACACCGGGGAGCTGTTTTTT. Translation: CASSIQGANTGELFF.

CDR3: CASSSNGRVGEQYF. The DNA for the CDR3 is TGTGCCAGCAGCTCGAACGGGCGGGTGGGGGAGCAGTACTTC. V usage is TRBV7-2 and J usage is TRBJ2-7; D is possibly TRBD2 (5 bases). The CDR3 contains 14 residues. Deletions cut 4 bases from V and 7 bases from J, with 17 bases between. Germline V gene sequence: CDR1 SGHTA, CDR2 FQGNSA.

The rearrangement links TRBV15 to TRBJ1-2; 7 positions agree with TRBD1. Germline CDR1 LNHNV, CDR2 YYDKDF (reference sequence). The CDR3 spans 13 residues. The V segment lost 3 bases and the J segment 4 bases; nucleotides outside the gene matches: 2. CDR3 region: CATSSDRAYGYTF. The CDR3 DNA reads TGTGCCACCAGCAGTGACAGGGCCTATGGCTACACCTTC.

The chain recombines TRBV3-1 (or the pseudogene TRBV3-2) with TRBJ1-1, with TRBD1 as a possible D gene (5 bases). The CDR3 covers 15 residues. V lost 0 bases to trimming and J lost 10 bases, with 18 bases between them. Germline V gene data show CDR1 as LGHDT and CDR2 as YNNKEL (reference sequence). CDR3 region: CASSQDVIQERGAFF. As DNA, the CDR3 is TGTGCCAGCAGCCAAGATGTCATTCAGGAAAGGGGAGCTTTCTTT.

The J gene is TRBJ2-7, the V gene TRBV10-1, with 7 bases lining up with TRBD2. Trimming at V came to 2 bases and at J to 1 base, leaving 5 bases not matched to a gene. The CDR3 spans 15 residues. Germline V gene lookup returns CDR1 WNHNN and CDR2 SYGVQD (reference sequence). CDR3 in DNA: TGCGCCAGCAGTGAGAACGGGAGGAGATCCTACGAGCAGTACTTC. Amino acid sequence: CASSENGRRSYEQYF.

This chain connects TRBV5-1 to TRBJ1-6; tentative D call: TRBD1 (6 bases). Germline V gene data show CDR1 as SGHRS and CDR2 as YFSETQ. The CDR3 extends over 16 amino acids. V was cut by 0 bases and J by 9 bases, with 16 bases left in between. CDR3 nucleotide sequence: TGCGCCAGCAGCTTGGCAGGGGACCGGTCAGTTTCACCCCTCCACTTT. Its translation: CASSLAGDRSVSPLHF.

The count of this clone is one. The rearrangement uses TRBV4-1 and TRBJ2-2; 9 bases align to TRBD2. Germline CDR1 MGHRA, CDR2 YSYEKL. The CDR3 extends over 17 amino acids. V shed 2 bases and J 3 bases; nucleotides not matched to a gene: 7. CDR3 bases: TGCGCCAGCAGCCAAAGTGGACTAGCGTCTCACACCGGGGAGCTGTTTTTT. It yields the protein CASSQSGLASHTGELFF.

This clone came up once. The V and J genes are TRBV28 and TRBJ2-1, with 13 bases matching TRBD2. The CDR3 loop spans 18 amino acids. The germline gives CDR1 MDHEN, CDR2 SYDVKM. With 5 bases clipped from V and 5 bases from J, the junction kept 12 bases outside the gene matches. CDR3: CASSTSGLAGVRDNEQFF. The CDR3 DNA follows: TGTGCCAGCAGTACTTCAGGACTAGCGGGAGTTCGGGACAATGAGCAGTTCTTC.